A selection of T cell receptor beta chains follows, all from one sample in a study of blood T cell repertoires in COVID-19. TCRdb's copy holds only in-frame clones and misses some; the assay was immunoSEQ multiplex PCR. The table includes 84,000 or so clones, about four fifths detected once. The sequenced sample consisted of peripheral blood. The receptor source for this set is an elderly woman with acute or convalescent COVID-19. Each CDR3 is given with its conserved first and last residue. The D gene is left open where the match is weak. For some rows the clone size is stated as once, few or many, or as a class when expanded; others skip it.

clone_size j_call v_call d_call cdr3_nt cdr3_aa
NA TRBJ2-3 TRBV5-1 NA TGCGCCAGCAGCATCACAGGGACTACTAGCACAGATACGCAGTATTTT CASSITGTTSTDTQYF
NA TRBJ1-1 TRBV4-2 NA TGTGCCAGCAGCACTCGACAGGCAGACACTGAAGCTTTCTTT CASSTRQADTEAFF
NA TRBJ1-2 TRBV27 TRBD1 TGTGCCAGCAAAACGGACGGCAAGACAGGGCCCTATGGCTACACCTTC CASKTDGKTGPYGYTF
NA TRBJ1-3 TRBV7-9 NA TGTGCCAGCAGCTTATACGGGAGGGAAAACACCATATATTTT CASSLYGRENTIYF
NA TRBJ2-3 TRBV6-5 NA TGTGCCAGCAGGACCGGCCAGCTTAGCGCAGATACGCAGTATTTT CASRTGQLSADTQYF
NA TRBJ2-3 TRBV5-1 TRBD2 TGCGCCAGCAGCTTCGGAAGGGAGGGAGATACGCAGTATTTT CASSFGREGDTQYF
once TRBJ1-2 TRBV7-9 TRBD1 TGTGCCAGCAGCTTAGGGGCCCCGACAGGGTTCTATGGCTACACCTTC CASSLGAPTGFYGYTF
NA TRBJ2-1 TRBV6-1 TRBD2 TGTGCCAGCAGTGAAGGGACTAGTATAACGATTGAGCAGTTCTTC CASSEGTSITIEQFF
NA TRBJ2-1 TRBV7-9 NA TGTGCCAGCAGCTTAGGAACGGTTAATGAGCAGTTCTTC CASSLGTVNEQFF
NA TRBJ1-4 TRBV6-5 NA TGTGCCAGCAGCGGAGCCTGGGTGGGGAGTGAAAAACTGTTTTTT CASSGAWVGSEKLFF
NA TRBJ1-6 TRBV7-7 NA TGTGCCAGCAGCTTAAGGAGGGAAGATTCACCCCTCCACTTT CASSLRREDSPLHF
NA TRBJ1-5 TRBV2 NA TGTGCCAGCAGTGAGGAACAGGGTGACAATCAGCCCCAGCATTTT CASSEEQGDNQPQHF
NA TRBJ2-1 TRBV10-2 TRBD2 TGCGCCAGCAGCGCTAGCGGGAGGACGAATGAGCAGTTCTTC CASSASGRTNEQFF
once TRBJ2-3 TRBV27 TRBD2 TGTGCCAGCAGTTCGTACGTAGCGGGGGGAACAGATACGCAGTATTTT CASSSYVAGGTDTQYF
NA TRBJ1-3 TRBV6-5 TRBD1 TGTGCCAGCGTAGACAGGGCTGGAAACACCATATATTTT CASVDRAGNTIYF
NA TRBJ2-1 TRBV9 NA TGTGCCAGCAGCGAGACACCCGGGACACTGCCCTCCTACAATGAGCAGTTCTTC CASSETPGTLPSYNEQFF
NA TRBJ1-4 TRBV6-5 NA TGTGCCAGCATCCCTAGCCTACATAATGAAAAACTGTTTTTT CASIPSLHNEKLFF
few TRBJ1-5 TRBV7-8 TRBD1 TGTGCCAGCAGCCTCTTAGGTTCAGGGGGCAGCAATCAGCCCCAGCATTTT CASSLLGSGGSNQPQHF
NA TRBJ1-3 TRBV28 NA TGTGCCAGCAGGCCGCCGGGTGGAAACACCATATATTTT CASRPPGGNTIYF
many TRBJ2-7 TRBV25-1 NA TGTGCCAGCAGTGACCCAACAGTTTACGAGCAGTACTTC CASSDPTVYEQYF
NA TRBJ2-1 TRBV21-1 NA TGTGCCAGCAGCAAACAGGCAAGCTCCTACAATGAGCAGTTCTTC CASSKQASSYNEQFF
NA TRBJ1-1 TRBV7-9 TRBD1 TGTGCCAGCAGCTCTGCAGGGGGCTCAGGAGCTTTCTTT CASSSAGGSGAFF
few TRBJ1-1 TRBV6-1 TRBD1 TGTGCCAGCAGTGACAGGGGGTTGACTGAAGCTTTCTTT CASSDRGLTEAFF
NA TRBJ2-7 TRBV18 NA TGTGCCAGCTCGCCGACCACAGGGAGCTACGAGCAGTACTTC CASSPTTGSYEQYF
NA TRBJ2-1 TRBV7-9 TRBD1 TGTGCCAGCAGCTTCGCCGGGACAGGCTCCTACAATGAGCAGTTCTTC CASSFAGTGSYNEQFF
NA TRBJ1-1 TRBV19 TRBD1 TGTGCCAGTAGTAGCGGACAGGCGACGAGGAACACTGAAGCTTTCTTT CASSSGQATRNTEAFF
NA TRBJ1-2 TRBV14 NA TGTGCCAGCAGCCAAGATATCGGGATCTATGGCTACACCTTC CASSQDIGIYGYTF
NA TRBJ2-3 TRBV4-2 NA TGTGCCAGCAGCCAAGGGCCGACTACGAACACAGATACGCAGTATTTT CASSQGPTTNTDTQYF
NA TRBJ1-5 TRBV6-2/TRBV6-3 TRBD1 TGTGCCAGCAGCCCTACCTCTAGAGGGGGCGGCCAGCCCCAGCATTTT CASSPTSRGGGQPQHF
NA TRBJ2-1 TRBV6-1 TRBD1 TGTGCCAGCAGTGCCTACCGGGACAGGGGGTCCAATGAGCAGTTCTTC CASSAYRDRGSNEQFF